What follows is one T cell receptor (beta chain) and its context. The antigen remains unidentified. The repertoire was sequenced with immunoSEQ multiplex PCR; TCRdb's copy has only in-frame clones and lacks some. The data contain 90,000 to 120,000 clones, 75% to 95% of them singletons. The sample originates from a study of T cell responses to AZD1222 COVID-19 vaccine. Points from the study as a whole: Nearly half of the spike-specific TCRs reportedly recognize variant regions that carry no mutations. Increased Spike-specific TCR breadth and depth were observed after two AZD1222 doses.

Trimming removed 4 bases from V and 2 bases from J; junction bases left unmatched: 11. Germline-derived CDR1 and CDR2 are KGHSH and LQKENI. CDR3 length equals 17 residues. The chain combines TRBV18 with TRBJ2-7; 10 nucleotides agree with TRBD1. Sample: peripheral blood, taken 28 days after the second AZD1222 dose. The clonotype was recovered from an adult who received the AZD1222 COVID-19 vaccine. The CDR3 coding sequence is TGTGCCAGCTCACTGTCCCTCGGGGACAGGGGACCCTACGAGCAGTACTTC. Amino acids: CASSLSLGDRGPYEQYF.